This T cell receptor beta chain was identified in a study of T cell repertoires in cytomegalovirus infection. This clonotype has a handful of counts. The antigen remains undetermined. The CDR3 has 16 residues. With V trimmed by 3 bases and J by 7 bases, 10 bases remained unmatched. Germline V gene lookup returns CDR1 SGHTA and CDR2 FQGNSA. TCRdb ran MiXCR on the reads and lists one entry per CDR3 protein. The sample includes about 130,000 distinct CDR3 sequences, roughly a quarter of them seen just once. The chain employs TRBV7-2 and TRBJ2-3; 10 positions agree with TRBD1. The sample comprised PBMCs, sequenced either directly or after in vitro stimulation (not recorded which). This receptor was obtained from a human donor in good health (CMV status not recorded). Some clones in this sample may be carry-over from other donors' samples. Here the CDR3 reads CASSFDGTGVRNTQYF. CDR3 DNA sequence: TGTGCCAGCAGCTTCGATGGGACAGGGGTTCGTAATACGCAGTATTTT.